The 31 T cell receptor beta chains listed next were all sequenced from one sample in a study of early T cells in non-severe SARS-CoV-2 infection. In TCRdb, the 5' RACE reads were re-called with MiXCR into one record per CDR3 protein. This sample has about 110,000 distinct CDR3 sequences; 12% occur once, and the top ten carry 3% to 3.5%. The specimen sequenced was whole blood. These receptors came from an adult who was a healthcare worker with PCR-confirmed SARS-CoV-2 infection or an uninfected control (not recorded which).

There are many counts of this clonotype. The chain uses TRBV27 and TRBJ1-6; D unresolved. Trimming shortened V by 2 bases and J by 10 bases, and 6 bases separated the two germline ends. The CDR3 runs 12 residues. Germline CDR1 MNHEY, CDR2 SMNVEV (reference sequence). The CDR3 spells CASSLARSPLHF. The CDR3 coding sequence is TGTGCCAGCAGTTTAGCCAGATCACCCCTCCACTTT.

The table lists this clonotype with many counts. This rearrangement joins TRBV12-5 to TRBJ2-1, with TRBD2 matching over 7 bases. V was clipped by 2 bases and J by 7 bases; unmatched bases: 5. The CDR3 sequence is 14 residues long. Germline values: CDR1 LGHNT, CDR2 FRNRAP. The CDR3 reads CASGLWEGPNEQFF. CDR3 nucleotide sequence: TGTGCTAGTGGTTTGTGGGAGGGTCCGAATGAGCAGTTCTTC.

In this sample, this clonotype turned up many times. The genes are TRBV5-6 and TRBJ1-1; D call uncertain. The CDR3 covers 12 residues. Germline V gives CDR1 SGHDT, CDR2 YYEEEE. Trimming stripped 5 bases from V and 1 base from J, with 6 bases between. CDR3 DNA sequence: TGTGCCAGCAGTAGTAGGAACACTGAAGCTTTCTTT. Its protein product is CASSSRNTEAFF. The whole variable domain, remainder taken from reference TRBV5-6 and TRBJ1-1, is DAGVTQSPTHLIKTRGQQVTLRCSPKSGHDTVSWYQQALGQGPQFIFQYYEEEERQRGNFPDRFSGHQFPNYSSELNVNALLLGDSALYLCASSSRNTEAFFGQGTRLTVV.

This clonotype was seen ten or more times. V gene TRBV7-8 combines with J gene TRBJ1-1; D not certain. V lost 6 bases to trimming and J lost 4 bases, with 27 bases between them. Germline CDR1 is SGHVS and CDR2 is FQNEAQ. CDR3 length: 18 residues. CDR3 amino acids: CASRHERRRGVEGTEAFF. Here the CDR3 DNA reads TGTGCCAGCAGGCACGAGCGGAGACGGGGTGTAGAAGGCACTGAAGCTTTCTTT.

This chain connects TRBV29-1 to TRBJ2-1; D perhaps matches TRBD1 (6 bases). Trimming removed 5 bases from V and 4 bases from J, with 12 bases in between. The CDR3 is made up of 13 amino acids. The V gene's germline CDR1 is SQVTM and CDR2 ANQGSEA. The CDR3 DNA reads as TGCAGCGTTTACAGGGAAAGGTACAATGAGCAGTTCTTC. Its translation: CSVYRERYNEQFF.

This clonotype was seen repeatedly, ten times or more. The rearrangement uses TRBV7-9 and TRBJ2-5; D is perhaps TRBD1 or TRBD2 (5 bases each). Germline CDR1 reads SEHNR; CDR2 reads FQNEAQ (reference sequence). Trimming took 5 bases from V and 2 from J, leaving 21 bases between them. The CDR3 has 17 residues. The CDR3 region is CASSPTLRDGAQETQYF. CDR3 nucleotide sequence: TGTGCCAGCAGCCCCACGCTCCGGGACGGGGCACAAGAGACCCAGTACTTC.

The rearrangement links TRBV11-3 to TRBJ1-1; 7 bases agree with TRBD1. CDR1 and CDR2 (germline): SGHNT, YENEEA. The CDR3 is 14 residues long. Trimming removed 4 bases from V and 5 bases from J; junction bases left unmatched: 7. The CDR3 reads CASSSKPGGTEAFF. In nucleotides, the CDR3 is TGTGCCAGCAGCTCGAAACCAGGGGGAACTGAAGCTTTCTTT.

The rearrangement joins TRBV19 to TRBJ2-3; the D is unclear. V dropped 7 bases and J dropped 2 bases, with 10 bases sitting between them. The germline V gene has CDR1 LNHDA and CDR2 SQIVND (reference sequence). This CDR3 contains 13 residues. The CDR3 DNA reads TGTGCCAGTAAAGGCCTTACCACAGATACGCAGTATTTT. Translating gives CASKGLTTDTQYF. The full variable domain, rest sourced from reference TRBV19 and TRBJ2-3, is DGGITQSPKYLFRKEGQNVTLSCEQNLNHDAMYWYRQDPGQGLRLIYYSQIVNDFQKGDIAEGYSVSREKKESFPLTVTSAQKNPTAFYLCASKGLTTDTQYFGPGTRLTVL.

Many counts were recorded for this clonotype. The V and J genes are TRBV28 and TRBJ2-5; 8 bases agree with TRBD1. From germline, CDR1 is MDHEN and CDR2 SYDVKM. After removal of 6 bases from V and 4 bases from J, the junction contained 10 bases not matched to a gene. The CDR3 totals 15 residues. The CDR3 coding sequence is TGTGCCAGCAGCCCGGCCAGGGGGCGCGGAGAGACCCAGTACTTC. Protein sequence: CASSPARGRGETQYF. The full variable domain, with the rest looked up from reference TRBV28 and TRBJ2-5, is DVKVTQSSRYLVKRTGEKVFLECVQDMDHENMFWYRQDPGLGLRLIYFSYDVKMKEKGDIPEGYSVSREKKERFSLILESASTNQTSMYLCASSPARGRGETQYFGPGTRLLVL.

This clonotype has a count of ten or more. The genes are TRBV20-1 and TRBJ1-3; 10 bases line up with TRBD1. J gave up 6 bases and V 5 bases, and 4 bases lay outside the gene matches. CDR3 length equals 13 residues. Germline V gives CDR1 DFQATT, CDR2 SNEGSKA (reference sequence). CDR3 bases: TGCAGTGCTGGGACAGGGGCCGAAAACACCATATATTTT. As protein: CSAGTGAENTIYF.

Note on this clonotype: A much bigger clone sits one base away, suggesting this may be a read error. The chain carries TRBV7-9 and TRBJ2-3; TRBD2 agrees at 16 bases. Germline loops: CDR1 SEHNR, CDR2 FQNEAQ (reference sequence). This CDR3 spans 18 amino acids. V was clipped by 3 bases and J by 5 bases; unmatched bases: 8. The CDR3 bases are TGTGCCAGCAGCTTCTCGGGACTAGCGGGGGGGCCCGGAGATACGCAGTATTTT. It encodes CASSFSGLAGGPGDTQYF.

This clonotype came up a few times. The chain has TRBV12-3 or TRBV12-4 and TRBJ2-3, with TRBD2 matching 13 bases. CDR3 length: 16 amino acids. The V segment lost 4 bases and the J segment 1 base; nucleotides outside the gene matches: 2. The CDR3 coding sequence is TGTGCCAGCAGTTCAGGACTAGCGGGAGGCACAGATACGCAGTATTTT. Residues: CASSSGLAGGTDTQYF.

This clonotype came up a few times. The chain links TRBV11-2 to TRBJ2-7, with D hard to call. The CDR3 consists of 15 residues. Trimming removed 5 bases at V and 2 bases at J, with 16 bases between. Germline assignment: CDR1 SGHAT and CDR2 FQNNGV. The CDR3 loop is CASSTWTRSTYEQYF. The CDR3 coding sequence is TGTGCCAGCAGCACCTGGACCAGGAGTACCTACGAGCAGTACTTC.

V and J are TRBV6-5 and TRBJ1-1; D is unclear. The V gene lost 0 bases and the J gene lost 1 base, with 15 bases spanning the gap. The CDR3 has 17 residues. CDR1 MNHEY and CDR2 SVGAGI come from the germline V gene. This CDR3 reads CASSYSTTRLGNTEAFF. The CDR3 DNA is TGTGCCAGCAGTTACTCGACTACTAGGCTGGGGAACACTGAAGCTTTCTTT.

The genes are TRBV5-4 and TRBJ2-7, with D possibly called TRBD1 or TRBD2 (5 bases each). CDR1 and CDR2 (germline): SGHNT, YYREEE (reference sequence). Deletions cut 4 bases from V and 3 bases from J, with 20 bases between. The CDR3 consists of 16 residues. CDR3: CASSPPGTGALYEQYF. CDR3 in DNA: TGTGCCAGCAGCCCGCCCGGGACCGGGGCCCTCTACGAGCAGTACTTC.

The rearrangement links TRBV9 to TRBJ2-5, with D tentatively TRBD2 (6 bases). Germline CDR1 SGDLS, CDR2 YYNGEE. The germline V and J ends were trimmed by 0 bases and 7 bases, with 7 bases remaining between them. The CDR3 consists of 12 residues. The CDR3 is CASSVVGGTQYF. The CDR3 DNA reads TGTGCCAGCAGCGTAGTCGGGGGGACCCAGTACTTC. The full variable domain, in which reference TRBV9 and TRBJ2-5 provide the parts outside the CDR3, is DSGVTQTPKHLITATGQRVTLRCSPRSGDLSVYWYQQSLDQGLQFLIQYYNGEERAKGNILERFSAQQFPDLHSELNLSSLELGDSALYFCASSVVGGTQYFGPGTRLLVL.

At least ten counts were recorded for this clonotype. The J gene is TRBJ2-7, the V gene TRBV5-1; TRBD2 matches at 7 bases. There are 14 residues in the CDR3. The V gene end was trimmed by 9 bases and the J gene end by 2 bases; junction bases not matched to a gene: 11. Germline-derived CDR1 and CDR2 are SGHRS and YFSETQ. The CDR3 sequence is CATKLERGTYEQYF. The CDR3 DNA sequence: TGCGCCACCAAGCTTGAGCGGGGAACCTACGAGCAGTACTTC.

This clonotype was detected ten times or more. The rearrangement uses TRBV28 and TRBJ1-2, with 9 nucleotides matching TRBD1. Germline V gene sequence: CDR1 MDHEN, CDR2 SYDVKM. V lost 4 bases, J lost 9 bases, and 6 bases stayed unmatched. This CDR3 region has 13 residues. The CDR3 DNA is TGTGCCAGCAGTTCCGGGACAGGGAGTAGCTACACCTTC. It is translated as CASSSGTGSSYTF.

J is TRBJ1-1 and V is TRBV6-5, with 7 bases that match TRBD1. The germline CDR1 and CDR2 sequences are MNHEY and SVGAGI. Trimming cost V 5 bases and J 1 base; bases outside gene matches: 7. The CDR3 runs 15 residues. This CDR3 reads CASSPGTVGNTEAFF. CDR3 DNA sequence: TGTGCCAGCAGTCCCGGGACAGTCGGGAACACTGAAGCTTTCTTT.

The rearrangement links TRBV5-6 to TRBJ1-1; D not resolved. The CDR3 extends over 11 amino acids. Per the germline V gene, CDR1 is SGHDT and CDR2 is YYEEEE. V was cut by 4 bases and J by 9 bases, with 10 bases left in between. The CDR3 DNA reads as TGTGCCAGCAGCCGACGGGAGAAAGCTTTCTTT. Its protein is CASSRREKAFF.

This clonotype was detected a few times. The V and J genes are TRBV29-1 and TRBJ1-1; perhaps TRBD1 as D (6 bases). CDR1 is SQVTM and CDR2 is ANQGSEA in the germline V gene. There are 14 residues in the CDR3. V was trimmed by 6 bases and J by 1 base, leaving 15 bases between them. CDR3 amino acids: CSVGGPPENTEAFF. The CDR3 nucleotides read TGCAGCGTCGGGGGGCCCCCCGAGAACACTGAAGCTTTCTTT.

This clonotype came up many times. The rearrangement links TRBV7-3 to TRBJ2-3; possibly TRBD1 for D (5 bases). There are 15 residues in the CDR3. V shed 4 bases and J shed 3 bases, with 14 bases lying between them. Germline lookup yields CDR1 SGHTA and CDR2 FQGTGA. The CDR3 coding sequence is TGTGCCAGCAGCTCCCGTGGGGCTACGACAGATACGCAGTATTTT. Amino acids: CASSSRGATTDTQYF. The full variable domain, rest sourced from reference TRBV7-3 and TRBJ2-3, is GAGVSQTPSNKVTEKGKYVELRCDPISGHTALYWYRQSLGQGPEFLIYFQGTGAADDSGLPNDRFFAVRPEGSVSTLKIQRTERGDSAVYLCASSSRGATTDTQYFGPGTRLTVL.

The rearrangement links TRBV11-3 to TRBJ2-7; D is ambiguous. Germline assignment: CDR1 SGHNT and CDR2 YENEEA. This CDR3 comprises 14 residues. Trimming took 3 bases from V and 0 from J, leaving 9 bases between them. The CDR3 sequence is CASSLDPSSYEQYF. CDR3 bases: TGTGCCAGCAGCTTGGACCCCTCCTCCTACGAGCAGTACTTC.

There are a few counts of this clonotype. The rearrangement joins TRBV5-4 to TRBJ1-6; the D is unclear. V lost 1 base to trimming and J lost 9 bases, with 11 bases between them. Germline V CDR1 and CDR2: SGHNT, YYREEE (reference sequence). CDR3 length equals 14 residues. Here the CDR3 reads CASSLIGGGSPLHF. In DNA form, the CDR3 reads TGTGCCAGCAGCTTGATCGGAGGTGGTTCACCCCTCCACTTT.

The table lists this clonotype with many counts. The genes are TRBV11-3 and TRBJ2-7; D unresolved. The CDR3 consists of 13 residues. Germline V lookup: CDR1 SGHNT, CDR2 YENEEA. V was cut by 0 bases and J by 2 bases, with 5 bases left in between. The CDR3 loop is CASSLERTYEQYF. CDR3 coding DNA: TGTGCCAGCAGCTTAGAACGGACCTACGAGCAGTACTTC.

This clonotype was detected ten times or more. V usage is TRBV5-1 and J usage is TRBJ1-4; TRBD1 aligns across 9 bases. From germline, CDR1 is SGHRS and CDR2 YFSETQ. The CDR3 has 14 amino acids. V trimming: 3 bases; J trimming: 5 bases; junction bases outside the gene matches: 2. The CDR3 bases are TGCGCCAGCAGCTATGGACAGGGGAATGAAAAACTGTTTTTT. Residues: CASSYGQGNEKLFF.

At least ten counts were recorded for this clonotype. The chain recombines TRBV7-6 with TRBJ2-1; 9 bases fit TRBD2. Per the germline V gene, CDR1 is SGHVS and CDR2 is FNYEAQ. The CDR3 runs 16 residues. V lost 1 base to trimming and J lost 7 bases; unmatched junction nucleotides: 8. As DNA, the CDR3 is TGTGCCAGCAGCTTAGTACCGGCGGGAGGGGGTAATGAGCAGTTCTTC. Translation: CASSLVPAGGGNEQFF.

This clonotype was found a few times. The CDR3 loop reads CAGQDRAKRLSGNTIYF. CDR3 DNA: TGTGCCGGTCAGGACAGGGCGAAACGCCTCTCTGGAAACACCATATATTTT. The V call is TRBV6-2 or TRBV6-3, the J call TRBJ1-3; 8 bases match TRBD1. Losses at the gene ends were 11 bases for V and 0 bases for J; bases not matched to a gene: 15. Germline CDR1 is MNHEY and CDR2 is SVGEGT. This CDR3 has 17 amino acids.

There are a few counts of this clonotype. The chain uses TRBV11-2 and TRBJ1-6; D is ambiguous. The CDR3 extends over 13 amino acids. Trimming removed 5 bases from V and 7 bases from J, with 9 bases in between. CDR1 and CDR2 (germline): SGHAT, FQNNGV. The CDR3 is CASSGDTNSPLHF. The DNA for the CDR3 is TGTGCCAGCAGCGGGGATACCAATTCACCCCTCCACTTT. Combining the CDR3 with reference TRBV11-2 and TRBJ1-6 gives the whole variable domain EAGVAQSPRYKIIEKRQSVAFWCNPISGHATLYWYQQILGQGPKLLIQFQNNGVVDDSQLPKDRFSAERLKGVDSTLKIQPAKLEDSAVYLCASSGDTNSPLHFGNGTRLTVT.

This clonotype was observed a handful of times. The gene calls are TRBV12-3 or TRBV12-4 and TRBJ1-1, with D possibly being TRBD1 (5 bases). The length of the CDR3 is 15 residues. V lost 0 bases to trimming and J lost 3 bases, with 11 bases between them. The chain's CDR3 is CASSLAQGGDTEAFF. Written as DNA, the CDR3 is TGTGCCAGCAGTTTAGCCCAGGGAGGGGACACTGAAGCTTTCTTT.

This clonotype was detected a few times. The chain couples TRBV4-1 to TRBJ1-1; 8 bases map to TRBD1. The CDR3 sequence is 15 residues long. Trimming cost V 8 bases and J 2 bases; bases outside gene matches: 10. Germline CDR1 is MGHRA and CDR2 is YSYEKL. The CDR3 DNA reads as TGCGCCAGCCGAAAAACAGGGGGGATTAACACTGAAGCTTTCTTT. Translation gives CASRKTGGINTEAFF.